This T cell receptor beta chain was recovered during a study of OX40 agonist ivuxolimab in advanced cancers. Findings of the study overall: At 0.1 to 3.0 mg/kg and by week 6, CD4+ and CD8+ T cells in the blood had expanded clonally.

Turning to this clone: Its antigen is undetermined.

The repertoire was sequenced with immunoSEQ multiplex PCR; TCRdb's copy has only in-frame clones and lacks some. The sample yields roughly 50,000 clones, about 86% seen once. The receptor was isolated from an adult with an advanced solid tumor such as melanoma, head and neck, liver or kidney cancer. This material consisted of CD4+ or CD8+ T cells sorted from blood, taken in a trial of the OX40 agonist ivuxolimab.

The CDR3 region is CASRPEQGLRYGYTF. In DNA form, the CDR3 reads TGCGCCAGCAGGCCTGAACAGGGGTTACGGTATGGCTACACCTTC. The chain employs TRBV5-1 and TRBJ1-2; 7 positions match TRBD1. The CDR3 spans 15 residues. Germline V gene data show CDR1 as SGHRS and CDR2 as YFSETQ. J was trimmed by 5 bases and V by 5 bases; bases with no gene match: 12.